The rows below give T cell receptor beta chains drawn from one sample of a study of blood T cell repertoires in COVID-19. TCRdb's table, derived via immunoSEQ multiplex PCR, lists solely in-frame clones and lacks some. The table shows 79,000 or so clones, with 75% to 90% occurring only once. The sample comprised peripheral blood. Every receptor here comes from a human donor in a cohort sampled during active COVID-19. CDR3s include the opening cysteine and the closing phenylalanine or tryptophan. The order of the fields is clone size, D gene, V gene, J gene, CDR3 protein, CDR3 DNA. The D gene is left open where the match is weak. Clone size appears in some rows only: once, few, many, or a class for an expanded clone.

size: few
D: -
V: TRBV2
J: TRBJ1-4
CDR3: CASSEAGGGEKLFF
DNA: TGTGCCAGCAGTGAAGCAGGGGGTGGCGAAAAACTGTTTTTT

size: -
D: -
V: TRBV4-1
J: TRBJ1-2
CDR3: CATREGFEGGYTF
DNA: TGCGCCACCAGGGAGGGATTTGAGGGTGGCTACACCTTC

size: -
D: -
V: TRBV5-6
J: TRBJ2-1
CDR3: CASSLVGRSSYNEQFF
DNA: TGTGCCAGCAGCTTGGTGGGGAGGAGCTCCTACAATGAGCAGTTCTTC

size: -
D: TRBD1
V: TRBV5-1
J: TRBJ1-2
CDR3: CASSRTGDDYGYTF
DNA: TGCGCCAGCAGCCGCACAGGGGATGACTATGGCTACACCTTC

size: -
D: -
V: TRBV14
J: TRBJ1-4
CDR3: CASSPVGQASGEKLFF
DNA: TGTGCCAGCAGCCCGGTAGGACAAGCGTCGGGTGAAAAACTGTTTTTT

size: -
D: TRBD1
V: TRBV28
J: TRBJ2-7
CDR3: CASTRQGQDYEQYF
DNA: TGTGCCAGCACCCGACAGGGCCAGGACTACGAGCAGTACTTC

size: once
D: -
V: TRBV7-9
J: TRBJ2-3
CDR3: CASSFAGEGTDTQYF
DNA: TGTGCCAGCAGCTTTGCAGGGGAAGGCACAGATACGCAGTATTTT

size: -
D: TRBD2
V: TRBV28
J: TRBJ2-5
CDR3: CASNLADQETQYF
DNA: TGTGCCAGCAACCTAGCGGATCAAGAGACCCAGTACTTC

size: -
D: TRBD1
V: TRBV20-1
J: TRBJ2-7
CDR3: CSGLTGSEQYF
DNA: TGCAGTGGCCTGACAGGGTCCGAGCAGTACTTC

size: -
D: TRBD1
V: TRBV27
J: TRBJ2-7
CDR3: CASRERGRSYEQYF
DNA: TGTGCCAGCAGGGAAAGGGGGCGGTCCTACGAGCAGTACTTC

size: -
D: TRBD2
V: TRBV5-6
J: TRBJ2-5
CDR3: CASSSTSGMKTQYF
DNA: TGTGCCAGCAGCTCGACTAGCGGGATGAAGACCCAGTACTTC

size: -
D: -
V: TRBV2
J: TRBJ1-2
CDR3: CASRTGQSDGYTF
DNA: TGTGCCAGCAGGACAGGACAGAGTGATGGCTACACCTTC

size: -
D: TRBD2
V: TRBV7-2
J: TRBJ2-7
CDR3: CASSQLAGVIYEQYF
DNA: TGTGCCAGCAGCCAACTAGCGGGAGTTATTTACGAGCAGTACTTC

size: -
D: TRBD1
V: TRBV5-1
J: TRBJ1-3
CDR3: CASSPGQGVYTIYF
DNA: TGCGCCAGCAGCCCGGGACAGGGAGTTTACACCATATATTTT

size: -
D: TRBD2
V: TRBV11-2
J: TRBJ2-1
CDR3: CASSLGGGAINEQFF
DNA: TGTGCCAGCAGCTTGGGCGGGGGGGCTATCAATGAGCAGTTCTTC